The 16 T cell receptor beta chains presented below share a single source sample, sequenced in a study of beta chain features in type 1 diabetes. Every isolated RNA sample was fully reverse transcribed, so sequencing captured expressed TCRB transcripts. Profiled with immunoSEQ multiplex PCR; TCRdb holds only in-frame clones, not every one. The sample records roughly 610,000 clones, roughly 15% being singletons. The sample taken for sequencing was naive CD4+ T cells from blood. These receptors came from a man aged 18-30 years in good health.

CDR3 residues: CASSQRGYNEQFF. The CDR3 region has the DNA TGTGCCAGCAGCCAGCGGGGTTACAATGAGCAGTTCTTC. The chain recombines TRBV11-2 with TRBJ2-1; 7 bases map to TRBD2. V trimming: 5 bases; J trimming: 4 bases; junction bases outside the gene matches: 2. The CDR3 covers 13 residues. Germline-derived CDR1 and CDR2 are SGHAT and FQNNGV.

This clone came up a few times. V and J are TRBV29-1 and TRBJ2-1; 13 bases map to TRBD2. Unmatched junction bases numbered 14, after V lost 6 bases and J lost 9 bases. This CDR3 comprises 16 residues. The germline V gene has CDR1 SQVTM and CDR2 ANQGSEA. CDR3 DNA: TGCAGCGTGGCTAGGACTAGCGGGAGTTGGGAAGTTGAGCAGTTCTTC. Amino acids: CSVARTSGSWEVEQFF.

The rearrangement joins TRBV9 to TRBJ1-3; D gene ambiguous. The CDR3 spans 16 residues. The germline V gene encodes CDR1 SGDLS and CDR2 YYNGEE. V lost 4 bases and J 2 bases, leaving 16 bases between the germline ends. CDR3 sequence (DNA): TGTGCCAGCAGCTCGGATAGGGTTTTTACTGGAAACACCATATATTTT. This codes for CASSSDRVFTGNTIYF.

There are a few counts of this clone. This rearrangement joins TRBV11-2 to TRBJ2-5; D is ambiguous. The CDR3 covers 16 residues. Germline loops: CDR1 SGHAT, CDR2 FQNNGV. V was trimmed by 1 base and J by 4 bases, leaving 16 bases between them. The CDR3 DNA reads as TGTGCCAGCAGCTTAGCTGGCAGCACGTTGGGAGAGACCCAGTACTTC. Protein: CASSLAGSTLGETQYF.

This chain joins TRBV5-4 and TRBJ1-5; D is ambiguous. The CDR3 length is 15 residues. V shed 4 bases and J shed 2 bases, with 13 bases lying between them. CDR1 is SGHNT, CDR2 YYREEE, per germline (reference sequence). CDR3 sequence (DNA): TGTGCCAGCAGCAATCGGGAGGTGGGCAATCAGCCCCAGCATTTT. Its protein is CASSNREVGNQPQHF.

The table lists this clone with a few counts. The rearrangement uses TRBV29-1 and TRBJ2-6; D might be TRBD2 (5 bases). Germline V CDR1 and CDR2: SQVTM, ANQGSEA. V was pared by 7 bases and J by 2 bases, with 9 bases between. The CDR3 runs 13 residues. The CDR3 is CSASEAGANVLTF. The CDR3 DNA follows: TGCAGCGCTTCGGAGGCTGGGGCCAACGTCCTGACTTTC.

The rearrangement links TRBV11-2 to TRBJ2-7, with a weak D call TRBD2 (5 bases). The CDR3 extends over 14 amino acids. Germline assignment: CDR1 SGHAT and CDR2 FQNNGV. V dropped 5 bases and J dropped 2 bases, with 13 bases sitting between them. The CDR3 sequence is CASSPLQTTYEQYF. The DNA of the CDR3 is TGTGCCAGCAGCCCCTTGCAGACTACCTACGAGCAGTACTTC.

The chain joins TRBV10-3 to TRBJ1-5, with 9 nucleotides matching TRBD1. The germline CDR1 and CDR2 sequences are ENHRY and SYGVKD. The trim removed 6 bases at V and 4 bases at J, leaving 1 base unmatched. This CDR3 is built from 13 residues. DNA for the CDR3: TGTGCCATCAGGGACAGGGGTAATCAGCCCCAGCATTTT. Its translation: CAIRDRGNQPQHF.

This clone was counted only a few times. The V call is TRBV25-1, the J call TRBJ2-1; 10 nucleotides agree with TRBD2. Germline V CDR1 and CDR2: MGHDK, SYGVNS. V lost 3 bases, J lost 1 base, and 9 bases stayed unmatched. This CDR3 is 18 amino acids long. For the CDR3, the DNA is TGTGCCAGCAGTGATAGAAGCGGGGGGGCAAGGTCCTACAATGAGCAGTTCTTC. Translated: CASSDRSGGARSYNEQFF.

This clone has a handful of counts. This chain connects TRBV6-1 to TRBJ2-7; no firm D call. The CDR3 contains 14 residues. Germline V gene lookup returns CDR1 MNHNS and CDR2 SASEGT. Trimming pared 4 bases from V and 3 bases from J, leaving 13 bases between. The CDR3 sequence is CASSVGSAIYEQYF. The CDR3 DNA reads as TGTGCCAGCAGTGTGGGCAGCGCGATCTACGAGCAGTACTTC.

There are a few counts of this clone. The chain couples TRBV27 to TRBJ1-3; D is uncertain. This CDR3 region has 13 residues. V lost 3 bases and J lost 4, with 7 bases in between. Germline V gene data show CDR1 as MNHEY and CDR2 as SMNVEV (reference sequence). The CDR3 DNA is TGTGCCAGCAGTTTCGTTTCAGGAAACACCATATATTTT. Translating gives CASSFVSGNTIYF.

The table lists this clone with a few counts. This rearrangement joins TRBV28 to TRBJ2-4; 7 bases map to TRBD2. CDR1 is MDHEN and CDR2 is SYDVKM in the germline V gene. This CDR3 comprises 13 residues. Unmatched junction bases numbered 14, after V lost 7 bases and J lost 14 bases. This CDR3 reads CASTTPASGLEYF. DNA of the CDR3: TGTGCCAGCACAACCCCGGCTAGCGGTCTAGAGTACTTC.

This clone was seen more than once but under ten times. The chain uses TRBV7-2 and TRBJ1-2; TRBD1 matches 7 bases. The J segment lost 0 bases and the V segment lost 5 bases, leaving 15 bases of the junction unmatched. The CDR3 loop spans 18 amino acids. Germline CDR1 SGHTA, CDR2 FQGNSA. The DNA of the CDR3 is TGTGCCAGCAGCCCACTAGGGCTCCGGGACAGCACTAACTATGGCTACACCTTC. Translating it yields CASSPLGLRDSTNYGYTF.

This clone has just a few counts. The J gene is TRBJ2-7, the V gene TRBV10-3; D call uncertain. V was shortened by 0 bases and J by 2 bases, with 8 bases between the two germline ends. The CDR3 totals 14 residues. CDR1 ENHRY and CDR2 SYGVKD come from the germline V gene. Written as DNA, the CDR3 is TGTGCCATCAGTGAGTCAGGTAACCCCTACGAGCAGTACTTC. As protein: CAISESGNPYEQYF.

Only a few counts were recorded for this clone. The chain couples TRBV5-1 to TRBJ1-5; D call uncertain. Trimming took 1 base from V and 3 from J, leaving 8 bases between them. The germline CDR1 and CDR2 sequences are SGHRS and YFSETQ. The CDR3 has 14 amino acids. CDR3 protein: CASSLPGDNQPQHF. The DNA for the CDR3 is TGCGCCAGCAGCTTGCCCGGAGACAATCAGCCCCAGCATTTT.

This rearrangement joins TRBV5-4 to TRBJ1-2; D unclear. Looked up from germline, CDR1 is SGHNT and CDR2 is YYREEE (reference sequence). V lost 1 base and J 6 bases, leaving 13 bases between the germline ends. The CDR3 is 14 residues long. The CDR3 sequence: CASSLIGSRNGYTF. CDR3 sequence (DNA): TGTGCCAGCAGCTTGATAGGGAGTAGGAATGGCTACACCTTC.